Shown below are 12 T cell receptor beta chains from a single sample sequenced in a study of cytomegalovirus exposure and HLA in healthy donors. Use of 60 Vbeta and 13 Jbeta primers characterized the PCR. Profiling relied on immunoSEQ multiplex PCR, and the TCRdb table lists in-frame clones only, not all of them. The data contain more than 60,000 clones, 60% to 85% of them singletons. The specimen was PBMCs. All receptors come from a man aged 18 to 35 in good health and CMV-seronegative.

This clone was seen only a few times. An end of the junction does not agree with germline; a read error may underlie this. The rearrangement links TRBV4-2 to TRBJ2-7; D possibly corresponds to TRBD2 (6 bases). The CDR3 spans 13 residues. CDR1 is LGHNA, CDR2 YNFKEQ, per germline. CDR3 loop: CASSQGRDGVLDF. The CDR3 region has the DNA TGTGCCAGCAGCCAAGGGAGGGACGGAGTCTTGGACTTC.

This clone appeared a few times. CDR3 DNA sequence: TGTGCCAGCAGTCCCATCCAGGGGGCCACCGGGGAGCTGTTTTTT. Translation: CASSPIQGATGELFF. The chain carries TRBV6-5 and TRBJ2-2, with 8 nucleotides matching TRBD1. V lost 5 bases to trimming and J lost 4 bases; unmatched junction nucleotides: 6. The CDR3 is 15 amino acids. CDR1 is MNHEY, CDR2 SVGAGI, per germline.

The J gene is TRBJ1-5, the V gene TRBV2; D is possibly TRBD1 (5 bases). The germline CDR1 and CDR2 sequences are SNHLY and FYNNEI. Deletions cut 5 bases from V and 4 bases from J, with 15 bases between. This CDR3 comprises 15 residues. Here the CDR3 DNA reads TGTGCCAGCAGTATCGACAGTGTATATAATCAGCCCCAGCATTTT. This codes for CASSIDSVYNQPQHF. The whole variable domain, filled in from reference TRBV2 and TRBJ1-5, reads EPEVTQTPSHQVTQMGQEVILRCVPISNHLYFYWYRQILGQKVEFLVSFYNNEISEKSEIFDDQFSVERPDGSNFTLKIRSTKLEDSAMYFCASSIDSVYNQPQHFGDGTRLSIL.

The CDR3 loop reads CASSWRGTPGGTQYF. The CDR3 DNA reads as TGTGCCAGCAGCTGGCGGGGGACTCCCGGCGGGACCCAGTACTTC. The genes are TRBV5-6 and TRBJ2-5, with TRBD2 identical over 7 bases. J was trimmed by 7 bases and V by 3 bases; bases with no gene match: 12. The CDR3 is 15 amino acids. Per the germline V gene, CDR1 is SGHDT and CDR2 is YYEEEE.

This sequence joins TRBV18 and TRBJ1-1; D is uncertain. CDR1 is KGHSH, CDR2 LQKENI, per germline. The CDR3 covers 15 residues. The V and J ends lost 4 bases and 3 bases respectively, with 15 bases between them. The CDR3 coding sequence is TGTGCCAGCTCACAATTTCCATACGGGGACACTGAAGCTTTCTTT. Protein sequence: CASSQFPYGDTEAFF.

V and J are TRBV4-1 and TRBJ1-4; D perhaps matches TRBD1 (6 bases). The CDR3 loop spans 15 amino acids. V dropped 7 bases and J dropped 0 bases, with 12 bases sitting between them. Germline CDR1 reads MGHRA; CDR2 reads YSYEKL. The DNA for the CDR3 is TGCGCCAGCAACATGGACAGATCAACTAATGAAAAACTGTTTTTT. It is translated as CASNMDRSTNEKLFF.

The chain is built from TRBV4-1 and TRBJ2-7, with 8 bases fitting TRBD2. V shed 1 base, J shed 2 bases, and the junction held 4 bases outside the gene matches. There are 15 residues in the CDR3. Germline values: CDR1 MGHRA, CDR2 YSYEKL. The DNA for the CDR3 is TGCGCCAGCAGCCAAGGTCGGGGGGGCCCCTACGAGCAGTACGTC. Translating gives CASSQGRGGPYEQYV.

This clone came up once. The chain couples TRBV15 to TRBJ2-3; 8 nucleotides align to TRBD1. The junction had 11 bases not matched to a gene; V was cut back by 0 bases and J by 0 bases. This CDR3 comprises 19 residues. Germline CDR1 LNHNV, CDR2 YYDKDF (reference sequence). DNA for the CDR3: TGTGCCACCAGCAGAGATTACGGACAGGGTTTAGAAAGCACAGATACGCAGTATTTT. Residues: CATSRDYGQGLESTDTQYF.

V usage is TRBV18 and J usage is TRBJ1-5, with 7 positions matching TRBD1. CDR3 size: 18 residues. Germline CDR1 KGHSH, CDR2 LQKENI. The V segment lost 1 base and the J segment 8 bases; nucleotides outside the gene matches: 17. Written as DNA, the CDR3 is TGTGCCAGCTCACCACTCCCTCGACAGGGTGGGCCGGGGGAGCCCCAGCATTTT. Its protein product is CASSPLPRQGGPGEPQHF.

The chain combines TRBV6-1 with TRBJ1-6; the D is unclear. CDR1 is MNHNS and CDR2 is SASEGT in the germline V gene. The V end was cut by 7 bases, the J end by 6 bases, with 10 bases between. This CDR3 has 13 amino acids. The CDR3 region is CASTPYRNSPLHF. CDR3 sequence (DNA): TGTGCCAGCACCCCCTATCGTAATTCACCCCTCCACTTT.

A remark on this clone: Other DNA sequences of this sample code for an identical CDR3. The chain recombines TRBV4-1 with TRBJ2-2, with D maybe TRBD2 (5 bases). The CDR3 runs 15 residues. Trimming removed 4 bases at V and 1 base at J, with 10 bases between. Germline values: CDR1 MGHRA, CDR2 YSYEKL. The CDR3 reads CASSRLAGNTGELFF. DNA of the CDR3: TGCGCCAGCAGCCGGCTAGCTGGGAACACCGGGGAGCTGTTTTTT.

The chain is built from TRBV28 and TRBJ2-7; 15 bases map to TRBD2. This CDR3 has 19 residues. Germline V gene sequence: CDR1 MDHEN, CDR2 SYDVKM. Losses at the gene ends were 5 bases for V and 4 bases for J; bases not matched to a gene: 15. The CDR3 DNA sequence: TGTGCCAGCAGTATCGGGACTAGCGGGGGGAAAGGGGGATTTTACGAGCAGTACGTC. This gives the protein CASSIGTSGGKGGFYEQYV.